This T cell receptor beta chain was recorded in a study of graft-versus-host responses after intestinal transplantation. The wider study: All of the recipients had induction that used anti-thymocyte globulin, then tacrolimus and steroids for approximately 3 years.

Sequencing used immunoSEQ multiplex PCR; TCRdb keeps in-frame clones, though not all of them. The sample yields fewer than 70,000 clones, approximately 92% seen once. The source of post-transplant bone marrow was the posterior iliac crest or another site. The TCR comes from a human patient who received an intestinal transplant, so some T cells may come from the graft donor. This specimen was bone marrow, taken 700 to 850 days after intestinal transplantation.

The CDR3 loop reads CASSDNWVNYEQYF. The CDR3 DNA follows: TGTGCCAGCAGTGATAACTGGGTGAACTACGAGCAGTACTTC. V usage is TRBV2 and J usage is TRBJ2-7, with D unresolved. Germline V gene data show CDR1 as SNHLY and CDR2 as FYNNEI. Trimming shortened V by 3 bases and J by 3 bases, and 12 bases separated the two germline ends. The CDR3 consists of 14 residues. The full variable domain, its missing parts supplied by reference TRBV2 and TRBJ2-7, is EPEVTQTPSHQVTQMGQEVILRCVPISNHLYFYWYRQILGQKVEFLVSFYNNEISEKSEIFDDQFSVERPDGSNFTLKIRSTKLEDSAMYFCASSDNWVNYEQYFGPGTRLTVT.